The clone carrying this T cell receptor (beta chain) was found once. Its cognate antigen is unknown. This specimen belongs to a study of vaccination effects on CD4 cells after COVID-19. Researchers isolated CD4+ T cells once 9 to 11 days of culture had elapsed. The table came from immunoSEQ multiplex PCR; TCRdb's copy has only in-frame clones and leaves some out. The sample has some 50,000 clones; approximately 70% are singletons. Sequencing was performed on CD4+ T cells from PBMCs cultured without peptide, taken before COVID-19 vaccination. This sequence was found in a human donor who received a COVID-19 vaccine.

DNA for the CDR3: TGTGCCACCAGTGCTGCAAACATTCAGTACTTC. Translation: CATSAANIQYF. The gene calls are TRBV24-1 and TRBJ2-4; D not certain. Between the trimmed V and J ends, which lost 5 bases and 6 bases, there was a span of 4 bases. The CDR3 runs 11 residues. CDR1 is KGHDR, CDR2 SFDVKD, per germline.